This TCR beta chain is drawn from a study of OX40 agonist ivuxolimab in advanced cancers. Losses at the gene ends were 6 bases for V and 2 bases for J; bases not matched to a gene: 4. CDR3 length: 14 residues. Germline CDR1 MNHEY, CDR2 SMNVEV (reference sequence). Measured with immunoSEQ multiplex PCR; TCRdb has only the in-frame clones, and not every one. The sample lists about 21,000 clones, about 83% seen once, with around a fifth in the top ten. Study outcomes and limitations: The study found that CD8+ T cells averaged more expanded clones than CD4+. The CD4+ and CD8+ T cells in the blood had expanded clonally by week 6 at 0.1 to 3.0 mg/kg.

Regarding this clone: What it recognizes is unknown.

The TCR sequence derives from an adult with an advanced solid tumor such as melanoma, head and neck, liver or kidney cancer. This specimen was CD4+ or CD8+ T cells sorted from blood, taken in a trial of the OX40 agonist ivuxolimab. The rearrangement links TRBV27 to TRBJ2-3; 8 nucleotides line up with TRBD2. The CDR3 here is CASRRGVATDTQYF. The CDR3 coding sequence is TGTGCCAGCAGGCGGGGGGTCGCCACAGATACGCAGTATTTT.